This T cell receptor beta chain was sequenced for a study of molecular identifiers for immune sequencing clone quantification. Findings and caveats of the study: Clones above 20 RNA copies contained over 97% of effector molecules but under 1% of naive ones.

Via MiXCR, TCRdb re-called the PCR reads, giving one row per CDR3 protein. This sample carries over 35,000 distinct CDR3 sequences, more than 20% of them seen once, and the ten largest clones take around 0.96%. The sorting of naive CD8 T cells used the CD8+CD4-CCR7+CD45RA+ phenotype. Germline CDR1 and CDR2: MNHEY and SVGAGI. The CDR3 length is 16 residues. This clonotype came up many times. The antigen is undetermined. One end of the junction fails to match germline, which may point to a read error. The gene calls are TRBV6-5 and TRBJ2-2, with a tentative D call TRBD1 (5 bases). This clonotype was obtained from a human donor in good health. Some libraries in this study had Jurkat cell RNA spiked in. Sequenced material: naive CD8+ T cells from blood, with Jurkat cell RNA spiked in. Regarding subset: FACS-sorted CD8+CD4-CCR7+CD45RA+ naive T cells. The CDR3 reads CASSDSPDIFPEELFF. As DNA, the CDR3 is TGTGCCAGCAGTGACTCCCCGGACATATTCCCGGAGGAGCTGTTTTTT.